This T cell receptor beta chain was identified in a study of Ad26.COV2.S vaccination and SARS-CoV-2 variants. About the research overall: The study gave Ad26.COV2.S intramuscularly, once or twice 56 days apart.

Treatment given: around 19 received Ad26.COV2.S at low or high dose, single or two shots; five or six received placebo; per-sample allocation not given. Day 63 after the first vaccine or placebo injection was the time point for sampling. At a Boston site, the person donating was an adult of 18-55 years. The vaccine delivered Wuhan-strain SARS-CoV-2 spike through an Ad26 vector. This CDR3 is built from 14 residues. The V gene's germline CDR1 is SGHNT and CDR2 YYREEE (reference sequence). Trimming took 4 bases from V and 5 from J, leaving 14 bases between them. Data came from immunoSEQ multiplex PCR; TCRdb stores just in-frame clones and leaves some out. The sample consists of 430,000 or so clones, around 90% of them appearing once. About this clone: Its antigen remains unknown.

Study-level findings and limits: The study found higher spike-specific TCR breadth in vaccine than placebo recipients.

The chain is built from TRBV5-4 and TRBJ2-3; TRBD2 might be the D (6 bases). Sequenced material: peripheral blood, taken in a trial of Ad26.COV2.S vaccine versus placebo. This TCR derives from a person aged 18-60 years who received the Ad26.COV2.S COVID-19 vaccine or a placebo. DNA for the CDR3: TGTGCCAGCAGCCCGGACTATAACGGAGATACGCAGTATTTT. Protein sequence: CASSPDYNGDTQYF.